This T cell receptor (beta chain) was sequenced for a study of cytomegalovirus exposure and HLA in healthy donors. General study points: Based on reports, TCR beta sequences accurately predicted HLA-A and HLA-B alleles for most subjects. TCR beta V segments were, for the most part, productive about 87% or about 30% of the time in an earlier analysis.

Concerning this clone itself: Its antigen is unknown.

The germline CDR1 and CDR2 sequences are SGHKS and YYEKEE (reference sequence). This CDR3 has 15 amino acids. Trimming cost V 0 bases and J 1 base, with 9 bases left between them. Researchers ran the PCR with 60 Vbeta and 13 Jbeta primers. Assay: immunoSEQ multiplex PCR; the TCRdb copy retains only in-frame clones and omits some. The table shows over 150,000 clones, with roughly 77% occurring only once. The sample was PBMCs. The rearrangement joins TRBV5-5 to TRBJ2-3; D ambiguous. This clonotype was obtained from a male donor in good health and CMV-seronegative. DNA for the CDR3: TGTGCCAGCAGCTTGGCGGTGGTGGGCACAGATACGCAGTATTTT. Residues: CASSLAVVGTDTQYF.